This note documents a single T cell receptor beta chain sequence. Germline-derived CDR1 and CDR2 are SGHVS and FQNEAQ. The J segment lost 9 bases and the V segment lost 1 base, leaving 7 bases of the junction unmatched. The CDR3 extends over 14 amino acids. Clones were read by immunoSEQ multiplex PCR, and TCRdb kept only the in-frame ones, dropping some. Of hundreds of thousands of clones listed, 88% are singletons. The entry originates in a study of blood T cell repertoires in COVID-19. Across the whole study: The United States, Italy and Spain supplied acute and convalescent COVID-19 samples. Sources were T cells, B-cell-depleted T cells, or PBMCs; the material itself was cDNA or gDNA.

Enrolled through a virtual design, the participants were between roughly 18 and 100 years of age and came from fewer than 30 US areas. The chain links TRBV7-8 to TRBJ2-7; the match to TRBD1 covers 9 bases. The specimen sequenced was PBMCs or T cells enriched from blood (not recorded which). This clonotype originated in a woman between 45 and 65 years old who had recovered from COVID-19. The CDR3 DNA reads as TGTGCCAGCAGCTTAGGCGGGACAGGGCCGGCGCAGTACTTC. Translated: CASSLGGTGPAQYF.